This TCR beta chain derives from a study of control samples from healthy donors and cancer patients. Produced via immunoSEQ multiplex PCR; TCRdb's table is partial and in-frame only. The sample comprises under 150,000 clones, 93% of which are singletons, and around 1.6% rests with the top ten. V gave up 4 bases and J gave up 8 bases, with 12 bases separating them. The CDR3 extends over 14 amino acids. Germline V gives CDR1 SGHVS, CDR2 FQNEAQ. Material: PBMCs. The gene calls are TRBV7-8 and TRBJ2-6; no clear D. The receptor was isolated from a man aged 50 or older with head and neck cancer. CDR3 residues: CASSWQRATNVLTF. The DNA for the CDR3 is TGTGCCAGCAGCTGGCAACGGGCAACCAACGTCCTGACTTTC.